A single sample gave rise to the 29 T cell receptor beta chains below, sequenced in a study of T cells in women clearing cervical HPV infection (dated by TCRdb to about 2018). Library prep was done by the immunoSEQ multiplex PCR assay. TCRdb's version of the immuneACCESS table is confined to in-frame rearrangements and falls short of the full clone set. An unresolved V gene accounts for under half of the shortfall where checked; the remainder is of unknown origin. The table kept for this sample lists tens of thousands of clones. The ten largest clones represent around 4% of the sample. Sequenced input: blood buffy coat. Every receptor here comes from a woman between 18 and 75 years old with a cervical HPV16 infection that either progressed to CIN3+ or cleared (not recorded which).

A note on this clone: The read falls 3 residues short of the CDR3 end, and the missing part is taken from the germline J gene. This chain uses TRBV19 with TRBJ2-4, with TRBD2 identical over 8 bases. The V gene's germline CDR1 is LNHDA and CDR2 SQIVND (reference sequence). The CDR3 extends over 13 amino acids. CDR3: CASRGGGGNGQYF. The covered CDR3 bases are TGTGCCAGTCGGGGGGGCGGCGGAAATGGT.

On this clone itself: The CDR3 is cut off 3 residues early in the read; its end comes from the germline J gene. V is TRBV2 and J is TRBJ2-4, with 11 bases lining up with TRBD2. The CDR3 spans 14 residues. Germline V gives CDR1 SNHLY, CDR2 FYNNEI. This CDR3 is CASSALAGGRGQYF. The sequenced part of the CDR3 DNA is TGTGCCAGCAGCGCTCTAGCGGGGGGCCGCGGT. The full variable domain, completed using reference TRBV2 and TRBJ2-4, is EPEVTQTPSHQVTQMGQEVILRCVPISNHLYFYWYRQILGQKVEFLVSFYNNEISEKSEIFDDQFSVERPDGSNFTLKIRSTKLEDSAMYFCASSALAGGRGQYFGAGTRLSVL.

Worth noting for this clone: The sequenced fragment ends 3 residues before the CDR3 boundary, so the rest is inferred from the germline J gene. The chain couples TRBV30 to TRBJ1-4; the match to TRBD1 covers 10 bases. V was pared by 1 base and J by 0 bases, with 8 bases of the junction left unmatched. The germline gives CDR1 GTSNPN, CDR2 SVGIG (reference sequence). The CDR3 runs 18 residues. The CDR3 bases that were read are TGTGCCTGGAGTGCGACGAGGACAGGGGGGACAACTAATGAAAAA. Amino acids: CAWSATRTGGTTNEK. The full CDR3 protein is CAWSATRTGGTTNEKLFF.

About this clone itself: Read sequence stops 3 residues before the CDR3 end, and the germline J gene provides the missing end. J is TRBJ2-3 and V is TRBV9; 9 nucleotides match TRBD2. The germline CDR1 and CDR2 sequences are SGDLS and YYNGEE. The ends lost 4 bases at V and 2 bases at J; junction bases unmatched: 5. CDR3 length equals 15 residues. The covered CDR3 bases are TGTGCCAGCAGCATTAGCGGGGGAGCCACAGATACG. It specifies CASSISGGATDT. In full, the CDR3 is CASSISGGATDTQYF.

Concerning this clone: The read is 3 residues too short to cover the CDR3 end, so that end is filled in from the germline J gene. The J gene is TRBJ1-5, the V gene TRBV19; a possible D gene is TRBD1 (5 bases). The CDR3 has 14 amino acids. Trimming cost V 4 bases and J 1 base, with 8 bases left between them. CDR1 is LNHDA and CDR2 is SQIVND in the germline V gene (reference sequence). CDR3 amino acids: CASSTDISNQPQHF. The part of the CDR3 DNA that was read is TGTGCCAGTAGTACGGACATAAGCAATCAGCCC.

Concerning this clone itself: Read sequence stops 3 residues before the CDR3 end, and the germline J gene provides the missing end. The chain has TRBV5-1 and TRBJ2-3; no clear D. CDR1 is SGHRS and CDR2 is YFSETQ in the germline V gene. CDR3 length: 13 amino acids. CDR3 sequence reads: CASSPSGQETQYF. CDR3 bases read: TGCGCCAGCAGCCCTTCGGGTCAAGAGACG. The whole variable domain, remainder taken from reference TRBV5-1 and TRBJ2-3, is KAGVTQTPRYLIKTRGQQVTLSCSPISGHRSVSWYQQTPGQGLQFLFEYFSETQRNKGNFPGRFSGRQFSNSRSEMNVSTLELGDSALYLCASSPSGQETQYFGPGTRLTVL.

A word on this clone: The read gets to within 3 residues of the CDR3 end, and the germline J gene fills in the rest. The rearrangement joins TRBV19 to TRBJ2-2; D possibly corresponds to TRBD2 (6 bases). CDR1 and CDR2 from the germline V gene are LNHDA and SQIVND (reference sequence). CDR3 size: 14 residues. V was pared by 0 bases and J by 6 bases, with 8 bases between. Incomplete CDR3 DNA: TGTGCCAGTAGTATAGATAGCGGAGCCGGGGAG. Residues: CASSIDSGAGE. The whole CDR3 reads CASSIDSGAGELFF.

A note on this clone: The observed sequence ends 3 residues before the CDR3 terminus, with the missing tail filled in from the germline J gene. V and J are TRBV18 and TRBJ2-7; D is perhaps TRBD2 (7 bases). Germline lookup yields CDR1 KGHSH and CDR2 LQKENI. This CDR3 has 15 residues. The V end was cut by 4 bases, the J end by 0 bases, with 13 bases between. The sequenced CDR3 bases are TGTGCCAGCTCACGCCAGGCGGGGGCCTCCTACGAG. Amino acids: CASSRQAGASYE. The complete CDR3 sequence is CASSRQAGASYEQYF.

Turning to this clone: Read sequence stops 3 residues before the CDR3 end, and the germline J gene provides the missing end. This chain uses TRBV10-2 with TRBJ2-3; D might be TRBD1 (6 bases). This CDR3 has 15 residues. CDR1 WSHSY and CDR2 SAAADI come from the germline V gene. The covered CDR3 bases are TGCGCCAGCAGTGAAAAGAACGGACAGCAAGAGACG. Its translation is CASSEKNGQQET. The full CDR3 protein reads CASSEKNGQQETQYF.

For this clone: The observed sequence ends 3 residues before the CDR3 terminus, with the missing tail filled in from the germline J gene. The chain recombines TRBV29-1 with TRBJ2-7; possibly TRBD2 for D (8 bases). In germline, CDR1 is SQVTM, CDR2 ANQGSEA. The CDR3 consists of 13 residues. V was trimmed by 5 bases and J by 3 bases, leaving 14 bases between them. The sequenced CDR3 bases are TGCAGCGTTCGGGGGGGACAGTACTACGAG. It specifies CSVRGGQYYE. The CDR3 in its entirety is CSVRGGQYYEQYF.

Concerning this clone: The observed sequence ends 3 residues before the CDR3 terminus, with the missing tail filled in from the germline J gene. The chain joins TRBV18 to TRBJ2-2, with a weak D call TRBD2 (6 bases). The CDR3 extends over 18 amino acids. Germline loops: CDR1 KGHSH, CDR2 LQKENI. The CDR3 loop reads CASSPDGGRVRGANVLFF. Partial CDR3 DNA: TGTGCCAGCTCGCCCGACGGGGGTCGGGTACGTGGGGCCAACGTG.

On this clone itself: Coverage ceases 3 residues before the CDR3 finishes, and the germline J gene fills in the end. The V gene is TRBV19, the J gene TRBJ1-6; TRBD1 is a possible D gene (6 bases). Germline CDR1 is LNHDA and CDR2 is SQIVND (reference sequence). This CDR3 spans 14 amino acids. V shed 10 bases and J shed 10 bases, with 20 bases lying between them. The sequenced CDR3 bases are TGTGCCACCTCCCAGAGCAGGGGCGGCTCACCC. It is translated as CATSQSRGGSP. The CDR3, in full, reads CATSQSRGGSPLHF.

A note on this clone: The read terminates 3 residues before the CDR3 end, so the remaining end is supplied by the germline J gene. The J gene is TRBJ2-2, the V gene TRBV6-1; TRBD2 aligns across 12 bases. This CDR3 is 16 amino acids long. V shed 4 bases, J shed 5 bases, and the junction held 5 bases outside the gene matches. CDR1 is MNHNS and CDR2 is SASEGT in the germline V gene. The CDR3: CASSVLAGGGTGELFF. The part of the CDR3 DNA that was read is TGTGCCAGCAGTGTACTAGCGGGAGGTGGGACCGGGGAG.

Worth noting for this clone: The sequence runs out 3 residues before the end of the CDR3; the remainder is reconstructed from the germline J gene. This chain links TRBV6-1 with TRBJ1-6, with unresolved D. From germline, CDR1 is MNHNS and CDR2 SASEGT. This CDR3 contains 14 residues. V lost 3 bases and J 6 bases, leaving 9 bases between the germline ends. The DNA read from the CDR3 is TGTGCCAGCAGTGAGGCAGCGAGTAATTCACCC. Encoded protein: CASSEAASNSP. In full, the CDR3 reads CASSEAASNSPLHF.

As for this clone: The read halts 3 residues ahead of the CDR3 end, with the missing end drawn from the germline J gene. The chain uses TRBV20-1 and TRBJ1-5; TRBD1 matches at 8 bases. The CDR3 runs 14 residues. CDR1 is DFQATT and CDR2 is SNEGSKA in the germline V gene (reference sequence). The ends lost 4 bases at V and 2 bases at J; junction bases unmatched: 4. CDR3 DNA (partial): TGCAGTGCTACAGGGGGCGAGGGCAATCAGCCC. Amino acid sequence: CSATGGEGNQP. The CDR3 in full is CSATGGEGNQPQHF.

Comment on this clone: The sequenced fragment ends 3 residues before the CDR3 boundary, so the rest is inferred from the germline J gene. This specimen includes other DNA sequences encoding the same CDR3. The chain combines TRBV23-1 with TRBJ1-3; no clear D. TRBV23-1 is sorted into the ORF group, with uncertain function. The V gene lost 0 bases and the J gene lost 4 bases, with 10 bases spanning the gap. This CDR3 contains 15 residues. The CDR3 sequence is CASSQSRVSGNTIYF. The covered CDR3 bases are TGCGCCAGCAGTCAATCAAGGGTATCCGGAAACACC.

As regards this clone: The read terminates 3 residues ahead of where the CDR3 ends, so the germline J gene completes it. This chain connects TRBV20-1 to TRBJ2-1, with 7 nucleotides matching TRBD2. This CDR3 has 15 residues. CDR1 and CDR2 from the germline V gene are DFQATT and SNEGSKA (reference sequence). Germline trimming cut 0 bases from V and 2 bases from J; bases unmatched to any gene: 4. Partial CDR3 DNA: TGCAGTGCTAGAGAATGGGGGGGACCCTACAATGAG. This translates into CSAREWGGPYNE. The CDR3 in full is CSAREWGGPYNEQFF.

Worth noting for this clone: The CDR3 end falls 3 residues outside the read, so it is completed with the germline J gene. The rearrangement links TRBV5-8 to TRBJ2-2; TRBD1 is a possible D gene (6 bases). The germline V gene has CDR1 SGHTS and CDR2 YDEGEE. V was clipped by 4 bases and J by 1 base, with 8 bases between them. This CDR3 spans 14 amino acids. The covered CDR3 bases are TGTGCCAGCAGCCTGGGACAGAACACCGGGGAG. Its protein product is CASSLGQNTGE. The entire CDR3 protein is CASSLGQNTGELFF.

Of note for this clone: Read coverage stops 3 residues before the CDR3 terminus; the germline J gene supplies the remainder. The J gene is TRBJ2-4, the V gene TRBV7-2; the D gene is possibly TRBD1 (6 bases). There are 15 residues in the CDR3. Germline V gene sequence: CDR1 SGHTA, CDR2 FQGNSA. The CDR3 bases that were read are TGTGCCAGCAGCTTAGCTCCCGACAGGAGACCTGGT. This translates into CASSLAPDRRPG. The complete CDR3 sequence is CASSLAPDRRPGQYF.

Details on this clone: The read stops 3 residues short of the end of the CDR3; the missing end is completed from the germline J gene. The chain joins TRBV12-3 or TRBV12-4 to TRBJ1-4, with 9 nucleotides matching TRBD1. The CDR3 totals 15 residues. The V gene end was trimmed by 5 bases and the J gene end by 4 bases; junction bases not matched to a gene: 5. The CDR3 loop reads CASSQTGGGNEKLFF. CDR3 DNA, as far as it was read: TGTGCCAGCAGTCAGACAGGGGGTGGTAATGAAAAA.

The CDR3: CASSFQGLGTQYF. CDR3 bases read: TGTGCCAGCAGCTTCCAGGGGCTAGGGACC. This sequence joins TRBV7-7 and TRBJ2-5; D perhaps matches TRBD1 (6 bases). The read terminates 3 residues before the CDR3 end, so the remaining end is supplied by the germline J gene. From germline, CDR1 is SSHAT and CDR2 FNYEAQ (reference sequence). This CDR3 comprises 13 residues. V was clipped by 3 bases and J by 7 bases, with 12 bases between them. The full variable domain, with the rest looked up from reference TRBV7-7 and TRBJ2-5, is GAGVSQSPRYKVTKRGQDVTLRCDPISSHATLYWYQQALGQGPEFLTYFNYEAQPDKSGLPSDRFSAERPEGSISTLTIQRTEQRDSAMYRCASSFQGLGTQYFGPGTRLLVL.

For this clone: The read ends 3 residues before the CDR3 terminus; that terminus is restored from the germline J gene. V is TRBV5-1 and J is TRBJ2-2; 11 positions match TRBD2. The germline gives CDR1 SGHRS, CDR2 YFSETQ. V shed 8 bases and J 6 bases; nucleotides not matched to a gene: 6. This CDR3 region has 14 residues. The part of the CDR3 DNA that was read is TGCGCCAGTCTAGCGGGAGGAGGGGCCGGGGAG. This encodes CASLAGGGAGE. The complete CDR3 protein is CASLAGGGAGELFF.

Incomplete CDR3 DNA: TGTGCCAGCAGTCCGTTAGCGGGGGGGACCACCTACGAG. This sequence encodes CASSPLAGGTTYE. The CDR3 reads in full as CASSPLAGGTTYEQYF. V gene TRBV6-2 or TRBV6-3 combines with J gene TRBJ2-7, with 11 bases fitting TRBD2. The CDR3 end lies 3 residues beyond the end of the read and is filled in from the germline J gene. The V segment lost 5 bases and the J segment 2 bases; nucleotides outside the gene matches: 8. Per germline, CDR1 MNHEY and CDR2 SVGEGT. The CDR3 totals 16 residues.

Points on this clone: The DNA ends 3 residues before the CDR3 does, and the rest of the CDR3 is filled in from the germline J gene. V is TRBV30 and J is TRBJ2-1; D uncertain. The CDR3 runs to 11 residues. Germline V gives CDR1 GTSNPN, CDR2 SVGIG (reference sequence). V gave up 4 bases and J gave up 4 bases, with 5 bases separating them. CDR3 sequence: CAWTGYNEQFF. CDR3 DNA, as far as it was read: TGTGCCTGGACCGGGTACAATGAG.

Comment on this clone: Read data end 3 residues before the CDR3 end; the end is taken from the germline J gene. The rearrangement uses TRBV19 and TRBJ1-1, with D perhaps matching TRBD1 (5 bases). This CDR3 region has 14 residues. V dropped 7 bases and J dropped 0 bases, with 12 bases sitting between them. CDR1 is LNHDA, CDR2 SQIVND, per germline (reference sequence). The sequenced part of the CDR3 DNA is TGTGCCAGTAAGCCACAGGAGATGAACACTGAA. Its protein product is CASKPQEMNTE. The complete CDR3 sequence is CASKPQEMNTEAFF.

Points on this clone: The read ends 3 residues shy of where the CDR3 ends; the end is completed using the germline J gene. The chain uses TRBV20-1 and TRBJ2-1, with 10 bases matching TRBD2. Germline values: CDR1 DFQATT, CDR2 SNEGSKA (reference sequence). The trim removed 0 bases at V and 8 bases at J, leaving 13 bases unmatched. There are 17 residues in the CDR3. The sequenced CDR3 bases are TGCAGTGCTAGAGATGGTAGCGGGAGGCATGGGTGGGATGAG. Translated: CSARDGSGRHGWDE. The CDR3, in full, reads CSARDGSGRHGWDEQFF.

Comments on this clone: The missing CDR3 end, 3 residues past where the read stops, is filled in from the germline J gene. This rearrangement joins TRBV20-1 to TRBJ2-1; TRBD1 matches 9 bases. The J segment lost 6 bases and the V segment lost 3 bases, leaving 9 bases of the junction unmatched. The CDR3 is 15 residues long. Germline V CDR1 and CDR2: DFQATT, SNEGSKA (reference sequence). The CDR3 sequence is CSASSGTGYGNEQFF. The CDR3 bases that were read are TGCAGTGCTAGCTCCGGGACAGGGTATGGCAATGAG.

For this clone: The DNA ends 3 residues before the CDR3 does, and the rest of the CDR3 is filled in from the germline J gene. The genes are TRBV30 and TRBJ1-5, with D possibly TRBD1 on 6 matching bases. Germline lookup yields CDR1 GTSNPN and CDR2 SVGIG (reference sequence). CDR3 length: 14 residues. The V end was cut by 1 base, the J end by 2 bases, with 9 bases between. The chain's CDR3 is CAWSADRRNQPQHF. CDR3 DNA (partial): TGTGCCTGGAGTGCCGACAGGCGCAATCAGCCC.

About this clone: The read is 3 residues too short to cover the CDR3 end, so that end is filled in from the germline J gene. This sequence joins TRBV5-1 and TRBJ2-7, with 9 bases matching TRBD2. The CDR3 loop spans 13 amino acids. The germline CDR1 and CDR2 sequences are SGHRS and YFSETQ. V lost 2 bases to trimming and J lost 5 bases; unmatched junction nucleotides: 2. This chain's CDR3 is CASSLIAGDEQYF. CDR3 bases read: TGCGCCAGCAGCTTAATAGCGGGGGACGAG. Combining the CDR3 with reference TRBV5-1 and TRBJ2-7 gives the whole variable domain KAGVTQTPRYLIKTRGQQVTLSCSPISGHRSVSWYQQTPGQGLQFLFEYFSETQRNKGNFPGRFSGRQFSNSRSEMNVSTLELGDSALYLCASSLIAGDEQYFGPGTRLTVT.